The present T cell receptor (beta chain) was sequenced within a study of T cell responses to AZD1222 COVID-19 vaccine. The overall study: Pooled samples include second doses given at about 4 or 12 weeks. Findings and limits, study-wide: Among the donors, most were white British and more were female, and clonal diversity was possibly underestimated. Unmutated variant regions reportedly attract nearly half of all spike-specific TCRs. Two AZD1222 administrations were followed by greater Spike-specific TCR breadth and depth.

This clone was counted only a few times. Its antigen is still unknown. Germline lookup yields CDR1 KGHSH and CDR2 LQKENI. The V segment lost 3 bases and the J segment 5 bases; nucleotides outside the gene matches: 6. The CDR3 has 15 amino acids. Produced via immunoSEQ multiplex PCR; TCRdb's table is partial and in-frame only. The repertoire holds roughly 120,000 clones, with about 90% as singletons. Sequenced here: peripheral blood, sampled on day 0 of AZD1222 vaccination. The receptor was derived from an adult in good health. This chain connects TRBV18 to TRBJ1-5; the match to TRBD1 covers 8 bases. The CDR3 region is CASSPETGADQPQHF. The CDR3, as DNA: TGTGCCAGCTCACCCGAGACAGGGGCAGATCAGCCCCAGCATTTT.